The 21 T cell receptor beta chains below were found in one sample sequenced in a study of cytomegalovirus exposure and HLA in healthy donors. TCRdb's copy holds only in-frame clones and misses some; the assay was immunoSEQ multiplex PCR. The sample lists around 190,000 clones, roughly 86% occurring once. Sample: PBMCs. Receptors originate from a woman aged 18-29 years in good health and CMV-seronegative.

The chain uses TRBV4-1 and TRBJ2-1; tentative D call: TRBD1 (5 bases). Trimming pared 0 bases from V and 8 bases from J, leaving 20 bases between. Germline V gives CDR1 MGHRA, CDR2 YSYEKL. CDR3 size: 17 residues. CDR3 coding DNA: TGCGCCAGCAGCCAAGATAGGGGTCGGCCTTTTGACGATGAGCAGTTCTTC. Amino acid sequence: CASSQDRGRPFDDEQFF.

V gene TRBV19 combines with J gene TRBJ1-5; the match to TRBD1 covers 9 bases. CDR1 is LNHDA and CDR2 is SQIVND in the germline V gene (reference sequence). With 4 bases clipped from V and 6 bases from J, the junction kept 10 bases outside the gene matches. The CDR3 totals 16 residues. CDR3 sequence (DNA): TGTGCCAGTAGTAAGGGACAGGGCTTGGGTAGTCAGCCCCAGCATTTT. As protein: CASSKGQGLGSQPQHF.

The count of this clone is one. This rearrangement joins TRBV7-7 to TRBJ2-3; a possible D gene is TRBD2 (5 bases). The CDR3 sequence is 14 residues long. Germline loops: CDR1 SSHAT, CDR2 FNYEAQ (reference sequence). V was pared by 0 bases and J by 4 bases, with 8 bases between. This CDR3 is CASSLAGAPDTQYF. In DNA form, the CDR3 reads TGTGCCAGCAGCTTAGCGGGAGCCCCAGATACGCAGTATTTT.

This rearrangement joins TRBV7-7 to TRBJ1-4; 10 nucleotides match TRBD1. CDR1 and CDR2 from the germline V gene are SSHAT and FNYEAQ (reference sequence). The CDR3 runs 15 residues. V shed 5 bases, J shed 10 bases, and the junction held 10 bases outside the gene matches. In DNA, the CDR3 is TGTGCCAGCAGCCTCTCCGGGACAGGGGTAGGAAAACTGTTTTTT. Translation gives CASSLSGTGVGKLFF.

This clone was counted only a few times. The rearrangement links TRBV9 to TRBJ2-3, with a tentative D call TRBD2 (5 bases). CDR3 size: 16 residues. V was pared by 0 bases and J by 1 base, with 12 bases between. CDR1 SGDLS and CDR2 YYNGEE come from the germline V gene. This CDR3 is CASSVESLARTDTQYF. The CDR3 nucleotides are TGTGCCAGCAGCGTAGAGTCCCTAGCTCGCACAGATACGCAGTATTTT.

This chain links TRBV5-4 with TRBJ2-7; 8 bases match TRBD1. The CDR3 is 17 residues long. CDR1 is SGHNT, CDR2 YYREEE, per germline (reference sequence). Trimming at V came to 4 bases and at J to 3 bases, leaving 15 bases not matched to a gene. This chain's CDR3 is CASSPPSGAGGIYEQYF. CDR3 in DNA: TGTGCCAGCAGCCCCCCATCCGGGGCAGGGGGCATCTACGAGCAGTACTTC.

The V and J genes are TRBV5-1 and TRBJ1-5, with a possible D match to TRBD1 (5 bases). There are 19 residues in the CDR3. V shed 0 bases and J shed 2 bases, with 21 bases lying between them. The V gene's germline CDR1 is SGHRS and CDR2 YFSETQ. The CDR3 bases are TGCGCCAGCAGCTTGGGACAACAGGCTCCCCTCATGGGCAATCAGCCCCAGCATTTT. Its protein is CASSLGQQAPLMGNQPQHF.

This clone was detected once. This CDR3 is CASRPSGGPSVDTQYF. DNA for the CDR3: TGTGCCAGCAGGCCTAGCGGGGGGCCATCAGTTGATACGCAGTATTTT. This chain uses TRBV7-9 with TRBJ2-3; TRBD2 matches 11 bases. The V gene end was trimmed by 6 bases and the J gene end by 6 bases; junction bases not matched to a gene: 11. The V gene's germline CDR1 is SEHNR and CDR2 FQNEAQ (reference sequence). The CDR3 totals 16 residues.

The chain employs TRBV19 and TRBJ2-7; 9 bases are shared with TRBD2. Losses at the gene ends were 5 bases for V and 4 bases for J; bases not matched to a gene: 6. The CDR3 totals 14 residues. Germline V gene sequence: CDR1 LNHDA, CDR2 SQIVND (reference sequence). CDR3 in amino acids: CASSRASGMYEQYF. The CDR3 coding sequence is TGTGCCAGTAGTCGGGCTAGCGGGATGTACGAGCAGTACTTC.

This chain joins TRBV28 and TRBJ2-7; weak D call: TRBD2 (6 bases). Germline CDR1 is MDHEN and CDR2 is SYDVKM. There are 12 residues in the CDR3. Deletions cut 5 bases from V and 12 bases from J, with 17 bases between. The CDR3, as DNA: TGTGCCAGCAGTAATCCGGGAGCCCCGATGTACTTC. This gives the protein CASSNPGAPMYF.

The chain uses TRBV20-1 and TRBJ2-7, with a tentative D call TRBD1 (6 bases). CDR3 size: 11 residues. V lost 5 bases to trimming and J lost 6 bases, with 11 bases between them. CDR1 DFQATT and CDR2 SNEGSKA come from the germline V gene (reference sequence). CDR3 DNA: TGCAGTGCTCACGACAGGCGCGAGCAGTACTTC. Amino acids: CSAHDRREQYF.

The rearrangement uses TRBV9 and TRBJ2-5, with a weak D call TRBD1 (6 bases). The CDR3 consists of 14 residues. V lost 1 base to trimming and J lost 2 bases, with 9 bases between them. Germline V gene data show CDR1 as SGDLS and CDR2 as YYNGEE. CDR3 loop: CASSVSGQQETQYF. In nucleotides, the CDR3 is TGTGCCAGCAGCGTATCTGGACAGCAAGAGACCCAGTACTTC.

The J gene is TRBJ1-5, the V gene TRBV7-9; D perhaps matches TRBD1 (5 bases). The germline V and J ends were trimmed by 5 bases and 0 bases, with 17 bases remaining between them. The CDR3 totals 17 residues. Germline CDR1 is SEHNR and CDR2 is FQNEAQ (reference sequence). This CDR3 reads CASSTQGLVGSNQPQHF. In DNA, the CDR3 is TGTGCCAGCAGCACCCAGGGTCTGGTGGGTAGCAATCAGCCCCAGCATTTT.

J is TRBJ2-1 and V is TRBV7-9; 7 bases are a match to TRBD2. This CDR3 has 19 residues. The V and J ends lost 2 bases and 1 base, in that order; junction bases with no gene match: 14. Germline values: CDR1 SEHNR, CDR2 FQNEAQ (reference sequence). The CDR3 region is CASSLPRGLAGLSYNEQFF. In DNA form, the CDR3 reads TGTGCCAGCAGCTTACCGCGGGGTTTAGCGGGCTTGTCCTACAATGAGCAGTTCTTC.

The rearrangement uses TRBV4-1 and TRBJ2-3; 7 nucleotides align to TRBD2. Trimming took 4 bases from V and 5 from J; bases not matched to a gene: 3. Germline V lookup: CDR1 MGHRA, CDR2 YSYEKL. The CDR3 totals 13 residues. CDR3 in DNA: TGCGCCAGCAGCCCGCGGGGGATAGATACGCAGTATTTT. Amino acid sequence: CASSPRGIDTQYF.

The J gene is TRBJ1-2, the V gene TRBV10-3; D is undetermined. Trimming stripped 4 bases from V and 6 bases from J, with 12 bases between. CDR3 size: 13 residues. Germline CDR1 reads ENHRY; CDR2 reads SYGVKD. CDR3 sequence reads: CAISGLGRDGYTF. DNA of the CDR3: TGTGCCATCAGTGGCCTAGGGCGGGATGGCTACACCTTC.

Only one count was recorded for this clone. This sequence joins TRBV18 and TRBJ1-6; TRBD1 aligns across 9 bases. There are 14 residues in the CDR3. V shed 3 bases, J shed 8 bases, and the junction held 2 bases outside the gene matches. Germline lookup yields CDR1 KGHSH and CDR2 LQKENI. The CDR3 DNA sequence: TGTGCCAGCTCACCGGGACAGGGTGATTCACCCCTCCACTTT. Residues: CASSPGQGDSPLHF. Drawing the rest from reference TRBV18 and TRBJ1-6, the complete variable domain is NAGVMQNPRHLVRRRGQEARLRCSPMKGHSHVYWYRQLPEEGLKFMVYLQKENIIDESGMPKERFSAEFPKEGPSILRIQQVVRGDSAAYFCASSPGQGDSPLHFGNGTRLTVT.

The gene calls are TRBV4-2 and TRBJ2-3; the match to TRBD2 covers 15 bases. The junction had 13 bases not matched to a gene; V was cut back by 4 bases and J by 2 bases. CDR3 size: 20 residues. Looked up from germline, CDR1 is LGHNA and CDR2 is YNFKEQ. The CDR3 DNA reads as TGTGCCAGCAGCCCTCGGGACTGGACTAGCGGGGGGGTATCCACAGATACGCAGTATTTT. Amino acids: CASSPRDWTSGGVSTDTQYF.

The chain carries TRBV4-2 and TRBJ1-1; TRBD1 matches at 8 bases. CDR3 length equals 16 residues. Germline CDR1 LGHNA, CDR2 YNFKEQ. V gave up 3 bases and J gave up 5 bases; unmatched junction bases: 11. The CDR3 reads CASSQEVQGGRTEAFF. As DNA, the CDR3 is TGTGCCAGCAGCCAGGAGGTACAGGGGGGGCGGACTGAAGCTTTCTTT.

This clone was picked up one time. This chain links TRBV6-1 with TRBJ1-1; TRBD1 might be the D (6 bases). With 10 bases removed from V and 0 bases from J, the gap between germline ends came to 15 bases. The CDR3 contains 14 residues. Germline CDR1 reads MNHNS; CDR2 reads SASEGT. CDR3 in DNA: TGTGCCACCAGCCTCGGGACACTGAACACTGAAGCTTTCTTT. Translating gives CATSLGTLNTEAFF.

J is TRBJ1-4 and V is TRBV19; 12 bases map to TRBD1. The V segment lost 4 bases and the J segment 7 bases; nucleotides outside the gene matches: 13. Germline loops: CDR1 LNHDA, CDR2 SQIVND (reference sequence). This CDR3 region has 18 residues. DNA for the CDR3: TGTGCCAGTAGTACGGGACAGGGGGCGTCGATACTAGGTGAAAAACTGTTTTTT. Its protein is CASSTGQGASILGEKLFF.